This T cell receptor (beta chain) was recovered during a study of kidney transplant recipient with SARS-CoV-2 infection. MiXCR was run by TCRdb on the reads, yielding one entry per CDR3 protein. The top ten clones hold around 6.8% of a sample with approximately 250,000 distinct CDR3 sequences, around 26% of them seen once. This CDR3 region has 15 residues. The junction had 7 bases not matched to a gene; V was cut back by 3 bases and J by 1 base. Looked up from germline, CDR1 is DFQATT and CDR2 is SNEGSKA (reference sequence). This clonotype was observed at least ten times. The sequence derives from a male patient between 25 and 40 years old who had COVID-19 and was a kidney transplant recipient. The graft donor may account for some of the T cells. The chain is built from TRBV20-1 and TRBJ2-7; 9 nucleotides line up with TRBD1. The sample was a blood sample, taken at baseline and around day 120 from a kidney transplant recipient. The CDR3, as DNA: TGCAGTGCTAGCAACCCGGGACAGGGTTCCTACGAGCAGTACTTC. This sequence encodes CSASNPGQGSYEQYF.